This T cell receptor beta chain was identified during a study of blood T cell repertoires in COVID-19. As for the study in general: PBMCs, B-cell-depleted T cells, or T cells were the source of the cDNA or gDNA that made up the material.

In the original processing: Scientists estimated how many nucleated cells there were by amplifying reference gene primers. Produced via immunoSEQ multiplex PCR; TCRdb's table is partial and in-frame only. Clone size and the V and J calls come from that table; the DNA yielded D and trimming. The sample holds over 40,000 clones, approximately 92% seen once. The CDR3 totals 14 residues. Germline assignment: CDR1 SGDLS and CDR2 YYNGEE. V shed 0 bases and J shed 3 bases, with 9 bases lying between them. This receptor was identified in a human donor in a cohort sampled during active COVID-19. Sequencing input: peripheral blood. This chain connects TRBV9 to TRBJ1-1; D gene unclear. CDR3 loop: CASSVGEVDTEAFF. In nucleotides, the CDR3 is TGTGCCAGCAGCGTAGGGGAGGTCGACACTGAAGCTTTCTTT.